These 29 T cell receptor beta chains came from one sample sequenced in a study of shared clonotypes between healthy human individuals. Naivety among CD8 cells was defined by CD45RO negativity and positive CCR7 selection, thereby excluding terminally differentiated effector memory CD45RA+ cells. Generated by immunoSEQ multiplex PCR, the TCRdb table keeps only in-frame clones and is missing some. This sample has about 580,000 clones, with roughly 98% found just once. Sequenced material: naive CD8+ T cells sorted from blood. Source of these receptors: a man aged 25 to 40 in good health.

The chain has TRBV7-9 and TRBJ2-1; a weak D match, TRBD2 (6 bases). The CDR3 consists of 14 residues. Germline loops: CDR1 SEHNR, CDR2 FQNEAQ (reference sequence). Deletions cut 1 base from V and 8 bases from J, with 12 bases between. The CDR3 sequence: CASSLVRGFDEQFF. In DNA, the CDR3 is TGTGCCAGCAGCTTAGTTCGGGGGTTCGATGAGCAGTTCTTC.

The chain uses TRBV21-1 and TRBJ2-1; the D call in the table, TRBD2, was not verified against the DNA. TRBV21-1 is deemed a pseudogene. The CDR3 length is 20 residues. The CDR3 region is CASSPRPGAYGTSGANEQFF. DNA for the CDR3: TGTGCCAGCAGCCCCCGGCCGGGGGCCTATGGGACTAGCGGGGCCAATGAGCAGTTCTTC.

The chain links TRBV7-6 to TRBJ2-4, with D perhaps TRBD1 (6 bases). The CDR3 is 18 residues long. The germline gives CDR1 SGHVS, CDR2 FNYEAQ. V was trimmed by 5 bases and J by 3 bases, leaving 23 bases between them. The CDR3 region has the DNA TGTGCCAGCAGCGGCCCGGGACCAGAAGGGGGTGGCAAAAACATTCAGTACTTC. Its protein product is CASSGPGPEGGGKNIQYF. Full variable domain (outside the CDR3, taken from reference TRBV7-6 and TRBJ2-4): GAGVSQSPRYKVTKRGQDVALRCDPISGHVSLYWYRQALGQGPEFLTYFNYEAQQDKSGLPNDRFSAERPEGSISTLTIQRTEQRDSAMYRCASSGPGPEGGGKNIQYFGAGTRLSVL.

The V and J genes are TRBV27 and TRBJ1-5; D perhaps matches TRBD1 (5 bases). CDR1 MNHEY and CDR2 SMNVEV come from the germline V gene (reference sequence). The CDR3 is 14 residues long. V was clipped by 6 bases and J by 3 bases, with 12 bases between them. The CDR3 loop reads CASSNPGFNQPQHF. The CDR3 DNA reads TGTGCCAGCAGCAACCCAGGGTTCAATCAGCCCCAGCATTTT.

The rearrangement uses TRBV7-9 and TRBJ2-1, with TRBD2 identical over 14 bases. Trimming removed 5 bases from V and 5 bases from J; junction bases left unmatched: 2. CDR3 length: 15 amino acids. Germline-derived CDR1 and CDR2 are SEHNR and FQNEAQ (reference sequence). The CDR3 region is CASSTTSGRDNEQFF. The DNA of the CDR3 is TGTGCCAGCAGCACGACTAGCGGGAGGGACAATGAGCAGTTCTTC.

The CDR3 is CSVEEPKTESDEQFF. As DNA, the CDR3 is TGCAGCGTTGAAGAACCGAAGACAGAGTCCGATGAGCAGTTCTTC. This chain uses TRBV29-1 with TRBJ2-1; possible D gene TRBD1, 5 bases. CDR3 length equals 15 residues. The germline CDR1 and CDR2 sequences are SQVTM and ANQGSEA. V gave up 0 bases and J gave up 8 bases, with 17 bases separating them.

The rearrangement links TRBV5-1 to TRBJ2-5; TRBD2 matches at 10 bases. With V trimmed by 4 bases and J by 5 bases, 14 bases remained unmatched. CDR3 size: 17 residues. Germline V gives CDR1 SGHRS, CDR2 YFSETQ. CDR3 sequence: CASSPREASGSSETQYF. The CDR3 nucleotides read TGCGCCAGCAGCCCCCGGGAGGCTAGCGGGAGTAGTGAGACCCAGTACTTC.

This clone was seen a single time. The chain joins TRBV5-4 to TRBJ1-2; possibly TRBD1 for D (6 bases). Looked up from germline, CDR1 is SGHNT and CDR2 is YYREEE (reference sequence). Trimming took 8 bases from V and 4 from J, leaving 24 bases between them. This CDR3 has 16 residues. CDR3 coding DNA: TGTGCCAGACGACAGGACAGCTTAAATGGCCCCTATGGCTACACCTTC. Amino acid sequence: CARRQDSLNGPYGYTF.

The chain is built from TRBV18 and TRBJ1-1; D not resolved. The V and J ends lost 0 bases and 1 base respectively, with 9 bases between them. The CDR3 is made up of 15 amino acids. Germline V lookup: CDR1 KGHSH, CDR2 LQKENI. The CDR3 protein is CASSPPSWANTEAFF. CDR3 coding DNA: TGTGCCAGCTCACCACCTAGCTGGGCGAACACTGAAGCTTTCTTT.

The rearrangement links TRBV7-2 to TRBJ2-3, with D possibly being TRBD1 (6 bases). The germline gives CDR1 SGHTA, CDR2 FQGNSA. The length of the CDR3 is 14 residues. V lost 5 bases and J lost 2, with 11 bases in between. CDR3 sequence (DNA): TGTGCCAGCAGCGAATGGGACAACACAGATACGCAGTATTTT. Translated, it gives CASSEWDNTDTQYF.

The chain links TRBV2 to TRBJ2-1; D may be TRBD2 (5 bases). This CDR3 is built from 10 residues. Trimming took off 7 bases at V and 9 bases at J, with 7 bases between the two ends. Per the germline V gene, CDR1 is SNHLY and CDR2 is FYNNEI. The DNA for the CDR3 is TGTGCCAGCATAAGCGGTGAGCAGTTCTTC. It codes for CASISGEQFF.

This chain uses TRBV29-1 with TRBJ2-7, with 8 bases identical to TRBD2. The CDR3 loop spans 13 amino acids. The J segment lost 5 bases and the V segment lost 4 bases, leaving 7 bases of the junction unmatched. The germline gives CDR1 SQVTM, CDR2 ANQGSEA. CDR3 sequence (DNA): TGCAGCGTTGCCCCGGGACTAGGTGACGAGCAGTACTTC. Its protein is CSVAPGLGDEQYF.

The chain is built from TRBV6-5 and TRBJ2-7; possibly TRBD1 for D (6 bases). The CDR3 has 14 amino acids. With 5 bases removed from V and 3 bases from J, the gap between germline ends came to 14 bases. Germline CDR1 and CDR2: MNHEY and SVGAGI. The CDR3 here is CASSPDRTIYEQYF. CDR3 coding DNA: TGTGCCAGCAGTCCCGACAGGACAATCTACGAGCAGTACTTC.

The V and J genes are TRBV2 and TRBJ1-5, with no clear D. Germline V gives CDR1 SNHLY, CDR2 FYNNEI. V shed 6 bases and J shed 0 bases, with 6 bases lying between them. The CDR3 spans 13 residues. As DNA, the CDR3 is TGTGCCAGCAGCAGTACTAGCAATCAGCCCCAGCATTTT. Its protein product is CASSSTSNQPQHF. Complete variable domain (other parts from reference TRBV2 and TRBJ1-5): EPEVTQTPSHQVTQMGQEVILRCVPISNHLYFYWYRQILGQKVEFLVSFYNNEISEKSEIFDDQFSVERPDGSNFTLKIRSTKLEDSAMYFCASSSTSNQPQHFGDGTRLSIL.

The chain joins TRBV7-8 to TRBJ2-7; 9 positions match TRBD2. V was pared by 7 bases and J by 3 bases, with 4 bases of the junction left unmatched. Germline V gene data show CDR1 as SGHVS and CDR2 as FQNEAQ. This CDR3 region has 13 residues. The CDR3 DNA reads as TGTGCCAGCACTATAGCGGGGGACTACGAGCAGTACTTC. Amino acids: CASTIAGDYEQYF.

This clone has a single count. The CDR3 loop reads CASSESPDRDNQETQYF. In nucleotides, the CDR3 is TGCGCCAGCAGTGAGTCACCGGACAGGGACAACCAAGAGACCCAGTACTTC. The chain has TRBV10-1 and TRBJ2-5; TRBD1 aligns across 8 bases. The trim removed 0 bases at V and 0 bases at J, leaving 6 bases unmatched. This CDR3 spans 17 amino acids. CDR1 is WNHNN, CDR2 SYGVQD, per germline (reference sequence).

The J gene is TRBJ2-7, the V gene TRBV18, with D perhaps given as TRBD1 or TRBD2 (5 bases each). There are 13 residues in the CDR3. The V end was cut by 3 bases, the J end by 5 bases, with 11 bases between. Germline CDR1 KGHSH, CDR2 LQKENI. The CDR3 bases are TGTGCCAGCTCACCCCGATGGGACGACGAGCAGTACTTC. Residues: CASSPRWDDEQYF.

The chain joins TRBV6-5 to TRBJ1-2; 8 bases fit TRBD1. CDR3 length: 15 residues. From germline, CDR1 is MNHEY and CDR2 SVGAGI. Unmatched junction bases numbered 11, after V lost 5 bases and J lost 6 bases. CDR3 bases: TGTGCCAGCAGTCCGTGGGACAGGCCCACGAATGGCTACACCTTC. The encoded protein is CASSPWDRPTNGYTF.

The V call is TRBV27, the J call TRBJ2-7, with 7 bases fitting TRBD2. V trimming: 5 bases; J trimming: 5 bases; junction bases outside the gene matches: 9. Germline V gene data show CDR1 as MNHEY and CDR2 as SMNVEV (reference sequence). The length of the CDR3 is 14 residues. In nucleotides, the CDR3 is TGTGCCAGCAGTGAGGGAGCGGGAAGGAACGAGCAGTACTTC. This gives the protein CASSEGAGRNEQYF.

The chain combines TRBV5-1 with TRBJ2-3; D could derive from TRBD1 or TRBD2 (5 bases each). The CDR3 sequence is 17 residues long. Germline V gives CDR1 SGHRS, CDR2 YFSETQ. Trimming pared 0 bases from V and 4 bases from J, leaving 18 bases between. CDR3 loop: CASSLGSWGTRADTQYF. The DNA of the CDR3 is TGCGCCAGCAGCTTGGGTTCGTGGGGGACCAGGGCAGATACGCAGTATTTT.

The CDR3 spells CASSLDLGAGNTIYF. The CDR3 DNA follows: TGCGCCAGCAGCTTGGACTTGGGGGCTGGAAACACCATATATTTT. The chain employs TRBV5-1 and TRBJ1-3; D is possibly TRBD1 (5 bases). Germline lookup yields CDR1 SGHRS and CDR2 YFSETQ. The CDR3 is 15 amino acids. Trimming cost V 0 bases and J 2 bases, with 9 bases left between them.

The CDR3 nucleotides read TGTGCCAGCGGAGAAACGGGACAGTTATATTTT. It translates to CASGETGQLYF. The V call is TRBV7-9, the J call TRBJ1-3, with 7 bases lining up with TRBD1. CDR1 is SEHNR, CDR2 FQNEAQ, per germline (reference sequence). After removal of 8 bases from V and 14 bases from J, the junction contained 9 bases not matched to a gene. The CDR3 has 11 amino acids. The variable domain in full, completed from reference TRBV7-9 and TRBJ1-3, reads DTGVSQNPRHKITKRGQNVTFRCDPISEHNRLYWYRQTLGQGPEFLTYFQNEAQLEKSRLLSDRFSAERPKGSFSTLEIQRTEQGDSAMYLCASGETGQLYFGEGSWLTVV.

This sequence joins TRBV30 and TRBJ1-2, with 7 bases that match TRBD1. Germline V gene lookup returns CDR1 GTSNPN and CDR2 SVGIG (reference sequence). Trimming at V came to 0 bases and at J to 5 bases, leaving 9 bases not matched to a gene. This CDR3 contains 15 residues. The CDR3 reads CAWSVPQGVPYGYTF. In nucleotides, the CDR3 is TGTGCCTGGAGTGTACCTCAGGGGGTCCCGTATGGCTACACCTTC.

V usage is TRBV7-6 and J usage is TRBJ2-5, with 14 bases fitting TRBD2. The CDR3 covers 16 residues. Looked up from germline, CDR1 is SGHVS and CDR2 is FNYEAQ. The J segment lost 8 bases and the V segment lost 5 bases, leaving 10 bases of the junction unmatched. The CDR3 here is CASSEHRGLAGVTQYF. The DNA of the CDR3 is TGTGCCAGCAGCGAACATCGGGGACTAGCGGGAGTAACCCAGTACTTC.

This chain joins TRBV9 and TRBJ2-1; 9 bases are a match to TRBD1. V lost 0 bases, J lost 4 bases, and 8 bases stayed unmatched. Germline-derived CDR1 and CDR2 are SGDLS and YYNGEE. The CDR3 length is 17 residues. CDR3 bases: TGTGCCAGCAGCGTAGCGAGGGACAGGGAGACTTACAATGAGCAGTTCTTC. Translated, it gives CASSVARDRETYNEQFF.

This clone was recorded only once. The chain couples TRBV27 to TRBJ1-5, with a weak D call TRBD1 (6 bases). The CDR3 contains 15 residues. With 6 bases removed from V and 2 bases from J, the gap between germline ends came to 14 bases. Germline-derived CDR1 and CDR2 are MNHEY and SMNVEV (reference sequence). Written as DNA, the CDR3 is TGTGCCAGCAGGACAGGCTCCAACGGCAATCAGCCCCAGCATTTT. This encodes CASRTGSNGNQPQHF.

The rearrangement uses TRBV19 and TRBJ2-7; no clear D. The V end was cut by 2 bases, the J end by 3 bases, with 11 bases between. The CDR3 is made up of 14 amino acids. Germline CDR1 LNHDA, CDR2 SQIVND (reference sequence). The CDR3 loop reads CASSITTTVYEQYF. In nucleotides, the CDR3 is TGTGCCAGTAGTATAACGACCACGGTCTACGAGCAGTACTTC.

The chain employs TRBV13 and TRBJ2-1; TRBD2 might be the D (6 bases). The CDR3 is 15 residues long. Germline assignment: CDR1 PRHDT and CDR2 FYEKMQ (reference sequence). Deletions cut 1 base from V and 7 bases from J, with 14 bases between. CDR3: CASSLDRGSGNEQFF. The CDR3 DNA follows: TGTGCCAGCAGCTTAGATCGAGGTAGCGGAAATGAGCAGTTCTTC.

The chain recombines TRBV7-8 with TRBJ2-2, with 7 bases that match TRBD1. Trimming removed 1 base from V and 7 bases from J; junction bases left unmatched: 3. Germline CDR1 SGHVS, CDR2 FQNEAQ. The CDR3 extends over 14 amino acids. The CDR3 loop is CASSLGGGVGELFF. The CDR3 region has the DNA TGTGCCAGCAGCTTAGGAGGGGGCGTCGGGGAGCTGTTTTTT.